This T cell receptor beta chain was profiled in a study of beta chain features in type 1 diabetes. For the study at large: There was similarity between patients and healthy donors in age, gender and cell yields.

The study, taken as a whole, reports: Fewer junction insertions and more nucleotide deletions appeared in type 1 diabetes patients. Type 1 diabetes patients had TCRB CDR3s that were shorter (moderately but significantly so) in all four CD4+ subsets.

Note on this clone: What it binds is not known.

The CDR3 length is 17 residues. The V segment lost 4 bases and the J segment 1 base; nucleotides outside the gene matches: 11. From germline, CDR1 is ENHRY and CDR2 SYGVKD. The study reverse transcribed the entire isolated RNA, so it sequenced expressed TCRB transcripts. The protocol was immunoSEQ multiplex PCR, while the TCRdb copy is restricted to in-frame clones and leaves out a portion. The sample carries a few hundred thousand clones, about 10% recorded once. Cell sorting via CD45RO/CCR7/CD25/CD127/CD95/CD27 was performed to obtain CD4+ naive, central memory, regulatory and stem cell-like memory cells.

This sequence originates from a man aged 25 to 40 with type 1 diabetes. Sequenced input: central memory CD4+ T cells from blood. V usage is TRBV10-3 and J usage is TRBJ2-7, with 9 bases aligning to TRBD1. CDR3 protein: CAISGGTGYRISYEQYF. The CDR3 nucleotides read TGTGCCATCAGTGGGGGGACAGGGTACCGGATTTCCTACGAGCAGTACTTC.